Below are 28 T cell receptor beta chains sequenced from a single sample in a study of blood T cell repertoires in COVID-19 (dated by TCRdb to 2020 to 2021). The receptor library was made with the immunoSEQ multiplex PCR assay. The table comes from immuneACCESS by way of TCRdb, which keeps in-frame sequences with V and J called. Part of the clones is missing from these tables; in studies checked, under half for an unresolved V gene and the rest for unknown reasons. The sample table holds 110,000 or so clones, of which 85% to 90% were seen once. Of the sample, around 4.5% is held by the ten largest clones. The sample taken for sequencing was peripheral blood. The source of these receptors is a woman aged 45 to 65 with acute or convalescent COVID-19.

This chain joins TRBV3-1 (or the pseudogene TRBV3-2) and TRBJ2-1; TRBD2 matches 7 bases. This CDR3 region has 14 residues. V lost 4 bases to trimming and J lost 6 bases; unmatched junction nucleotides: 6. Germline V gene lookup returns CDR1 LGHDT and CDR2 YNNKEL (reference sequence). The CDR3 DNA reads as TGTGCCAGCAGCCGGGGGACTACTAGCAATGAGCAGTTCTTC. Its translation: CASSRGTTSNEQFF.

This clone was counted a single time. The DNA of the CDR3 is TGTGCCAGCAGCCTCAGTAGCAATCAGCCCCAGCATTTT. Protein: CASSLSSNQPQHF. The rearrangement joins TRBV6-5 to TRBJ1-5; no reliable D call. CDR3 length: 13 amino acids. Per the germline V gene, CDR1 is MNHEY and CDR2 is SVGAGI. V was trimmed by 6 bases and J by 0 bases, leaving 6 bases between them.

J is TRBJ1-5 and V is TRBV7-8; D remains unclear. The CDR3 has 15 amino acids. Germline V gives CDR1 SGHVS, CDR2 FQNEAQ. Trimming cost V 5 bases and J 0 bases, with 11 bases left between them. In DNA, the CDR3 is TGTGCCAGCAGCGAAACAGATTATAGCAATCAGCCCCAGCATTTT. This gives the protein CASSETDYSNQPQHF.

In DNA form, the CDR3 reads TGTGCCAGTAGTCGCGGCGGCGGGGGGAACACTGAAGCTTTCTTT. Its protein is CASSRGGGGNTEAFF. The V call is TRBV19, the J call TRBJ1-1, with D perhaps TRBD1 (5 bases). The ends were cut back, 5 bases at V and 1 base at J, with 14 bases in the middle. The CDR3 is 15 residues long. Germline-derived CDR1 and CDR2 are LNHDA and SQIVND (reference sequence).

The V and J genes are TRBV7-3 and TRBJ2-7, with D tentatively TRBD1 (5 bases). In germline, CDR1 is SGHTA, CDR2 FQGTGA. V was pared by 5 bases and J by 4 bases, with 12 bases between. The CDR3 runs to 13 residues. CDR3 protein: CASSLGTGYEQYF. CDR3 coding DNA: TGTGCCAGCAGCCTAGGTACAGGTTACGAGCAGTACTTC. The full variable domain, completed using reference TRBV7-3 and TRBJ2-7, is GAGVSQTPSNKVTEKGKYVELRCDPISGHTALYWYRQSLGQGPEFLIYFQGTGAADDSGLPNDRFFAVRPEGSVSTLKIQRTERGDSAVYLCASSLGTGYEQYFGPGTRLTVT.

This chain joins TRBV2 and TRBJ1-1, with D possibly TRBD1 on 6 matching bases. The length of the CDR3 is 14 residues. Trimming cost V 7 bases and J 0 bases, with 12 bases left between them. Per the germline V gene, CDR1 is SNHLY and CDR2 is FYNNEI. The CDR3, as DNA: TGTGCCAGCACCCTGGACAGTTTGAACACTGAAGCTTTCTTT. Residues: CASTLDSLNTEAFF.

This sequence joins TRBV27 and TRBJ1-4; D unclear. This CDR3 is 14 amino acids long. V lost 5 bases and J lost 10, with 17 bases in between. The germline gives CDR1 MNHEY, CDR2 SMNVEV (reference sequence). CDR3 region: CASSHLSEGGKLFF. CDR3 coding DNA: TGTGCCAGCAGTCACCTTTCGGAGGGCGGAAAACTGTTTTTT.

This chain joins TRBV2 and TRBJ1-5; 8 nucleotides align to TRBD1. Germline trimming cut 3 bases from V and 0 bases from J; bases unmatched to any gene: 7. Per the germline V gene, CDR1 is SNHLY and CDR2 is FYNNEI. The CDR3 runs to 17 residues. This CDR3 is CASSDPRGLHSNQPQHF. The CDR3 DNA follows: TGTGCCAGCAGTGACCCCAGGGGGCTCCATAGCAATCAGCCCCAGCATTTT.

J is TRBJ1-1 and V is TRBV12-3 or TRBV12-4; no clear D gene. Trimming took 2 bases from V and 1 from J, leaving 5 bases between them. The CDR3 is 13 amino acids. The CDR3 loop is CASSLWANTEAFF. The CDR3 DNA follows: TGTGCCAGCAGTTTATGGGCGAACACTGAAGCTTTCTTT.

This clone appeared once. The chain uses TRBV5-6 and TRBJ1-2, with 7 nucleotides matching TRBD1. Germline-derived CDR1 and CDR2 are SGHDT and YYEEEE. The CDR3 sequence is 15 residues long. V lost 2 bases, J lost 4 bases, and 8 bases stayed unmatched. The CDR3 DNA reads as TGTGCCAGCAGCTTTAAGGGGGCGCATATCTATGGCTACACCTTC. Translating gives CASSFKGAHIYGYTF.

The chain has TRBV6-2 or TRBV6-3 and TRBJ2-1; D is unresolved. The ends were cut back, 6 bases at V and 5 bases at J, with 17 bases in the middle. The CDR3 is 15 amino acids. CDR1 and CDR2 from the germline V gene are MNHEY and SVGEGT. In DNA, the CDR3 is TGTGCCAGCAGCCAGCGAGGTTTAGGAGACAATGAGCAGTTCTTC. This gives the protein CASSQRGLGDNEQFF.

This clone has just one count. This chain joins TRBV7-2 and TRBJ1-1; unclear D gene. CDR3 length: 13 residues. Trimming took off 5 bases at V and 1 base at J, with 8 bases between the two ends. Germline V gene lookup returns CDR1 SGHTA and CDR2 FQGNSA. The CDR3 DNA reads as TGTGCCAGCAGCAAACAAAGGAACACTGAAGCTTTCTTT. Its translation: CASSKQRNTEAFF. The entire variable domain, with the rest obtained from reference TRBV7-2 and TRBJ1-1, is as follows: GAGVSQSPSNKVTEKGKDVELRCDPISGHTALYWYRQSLGQGLEFLIYFQGNSAPDKSGLPSDRFSAERTGGSVSTLTIQRTQQEDSAVYLCASSKQRNTEAFFGQGTRLTVV.

The chain has TRBV3-1 (or the pseudogene TRBV3-2) and TRBJ1-2; 7 nucleotides match TRBD1. This CDR3 is 13 amino acids long. CDR1 and CDR2 from the germline V gene are LGHDT and YNNKEL (reference sequence). V gave up 6 bases and J gave up 8 bases; unmatched junction bases: 9. CDR3 sequence: CASRADRLGGYTF. The CDR3 DNA sequence: TGTGCCAGCAGGGCGGACAGGCTCGGCGGCTACACCTTC.

The V gene is TRBV7-9, the J gene TRBJ1-3; no reliable D call. With 4 bases removed from V and 4 bases from J, the gap between germline ends came to 11 bases. CDR1 and CDR2 from the germline V gene are SEHNR and FQNEAQ (reference sequence). This CDR3 has 14 residues. CDR3 bases: TGTGCCAGCAGCTACAAGGTAGCCGGAAACACCATATATTTT. Its protein is CASSYKVAGNTIYF.

The rearrangement links TRBV24-1 to TRBJ2-6; D is undetermined. Trimming left V 7 bases short and J 5 bases short, with 14 bases between. Germline V gives CDR1 KGHDR, CDR2 SFDVKD. The CDR3 is 15 residues long. The CDR3 loop reads CATSDNFVWANVLTF. Here the CDR3 DNA reads TGTGCCACCAGCGATAACTTCGTCTGGGCCAACGTCCTGACTTTC.

The J gene is TRBJ1-1, the V gene TRBV2; D is unclear. CDR1 is SNHLY and CDR2 is FYNNEI in the germline V gene. The length of the CDR3 is 11 residues. The V end was cut by 6 bases, the J end by 6 bases, with 8 bases between. CDR3 nucleotides: TGTGCCAGCAGGCCCCAGGCTGAAGCTTTCTTT. Translation gives CASRPQAEAFF.

The chain joins TRBV7-2 to TRBJ2-5; 8 bases agree with TRBD2. Per the germline V gene, CDR1 is SGHTA and CDR2 is FQGNSA. This CDR3 region has 16 residues. V was pared by 5 bases and J by 9 bases, with 17 bases of the junction left unmatched. The CDR3 DNA follows: TGTGCCAGCAGCCTCACCGGGGGGGGCACTAGGTCGCCCCAGTACTTC. Protein product: CASSLTGGGTRSPQYF.

The chain combines TRBV24-1 with TRBJ1-5, with 8 bases aligning to TRBD1. The CDR3 length is 13 residues. In germline, CDR1 is KGHDR, CDR2 SFDVKD. Trimming removed 9 bases from V and 2 bases from J; junction bases left unmatched: 2. CDR3 coding DNA: TGTGCCACCGCGACAGGGGGCAATCAGCCCCAGCATTTT. Translated, it gives CATATGGNQPQHF.

V usage is TRBV10-3 and J usage is TRBJ1-1; D not certain. CDR1 ENHRY and CDR2 SYGVKD come from the germline V gene. Trimming stripped 3 bases from V and 1 base from J, with 9 bases between. This CDR3 is built from 14 residues. In nucleotides, the CDR3 is TGTGCCATCAGTGACACCACGGGGAACACTGAAGCTTTCTTT. Translation: CAISDTTGNTEAFF.

The chain combines TRBV7-9 with TRBJ2-5, with D perhaps TRBD2 (6 bases). Germline CDR1 is SEHNR and CDR2 is FQNEAQ (reference sequence). Deletions cut 0 bases from V and 1 base from J, with 6 bases between. The CDR3 covers 14 residues. The CDR3 bases are TGTGCCAGCAGCTTAGCGGGAGGCCAAGAGACCCAGTACTTC. Protein product: CASSLAGGQETQYF. The entire variable domain, with the rest obtained from reference TRBV7-9 and TRBJ2-5, is as follows: DTGVSQNPRHKITKRGQNVTFRCDPISEHNRLYWYRQTLGQGPEFLTYFQNEAQLEKSRLLSDRFSAERPKGSFSTLEIQRTEQGDSAMYLCASSLAGGQETQYFGPGTRLLVL.

This chain joins TRBV23-1 and TRBJ1-1; D ambiguous. TRBV23-1 is an ORF, and what it does is uncertain. V was shortened by 1 base and J by 0 bases, with 9 bases between the two germline ends. The CDR3 runs 15 residues. CDR3 bases: TGCGCCAGCAGTCAATTACGGTTAATGAACACTGAAGCTTTCTTT. Protein sequence: CASSQLRLMNTEAFF.

The chain uses TRBV6-2 or TRBV6-3 and TRBJ2-7; 10 bases agree with TRBD1. V lost 0 bases and J lost 3; bases outside the gene matches: 2. CDR1 MNHEY and CDR2 SVGEGT come from the germline V gene. The CDR3 is 15 amino acids. CDR3 sequence reads: CASSYSWTGGYEQYF. The CDR3 coding sequence is TGTGCCAGCAGTTACTCTTGGACAGGGGGCTACGAGCAGTACTTC.

The chain combines TRBV5-1 with TRBJ1-1, with unresolved D. V was clipped by 4 bases and J by 10 bases, with 17 bases between them. This CDR3 is built from 13 residues. Germline CDR1 SGHRS, CDR2 YFSETQ. The CDR3: CASSQDPEDAAFF. The CDR3 nucleotides are TGCGCCAGCAGCCAAGACCCCGAGGATGCAGCTTTCTTT.

This rearrangement joins TRBV30 to TRBJ1-2; D remains ambiguous. Germline loops: CDR1 GTSNPN, CDR2 SVGIG (reference sequence). V was pared by 7 bases and J by 7 bases, with 16 bases between. CDR3 size: 12 residues. The CDR3 spells CASREGLLGYTF. CDR3 sequence (DNA): TGTGCCTCGCGGGAGGGCCTCCTTGGCTACACCTTC.

This sequence joins TRBV7-9 and TRBJ1-2; D gene ambiguous. Trimming stripped 5 bases from V and 5 bases from J, with 12 bases between. Per germline, CDR1 SEHNR and CDR2 FQNEAQ (reference sequence). The CDR3 spans 13 residues. Written as DNA, the CDR3 is TGTGCCAGCAGCAGCGCCGATAGGTATGGCTACACCTTC. This codes for CASSSADRYGYTF.

For the CDR3, the DNA is TGTGCCACCAGCAGAGATTTGGGAGGTTCGGGAAACACCATATATTTT. Translated, it gives CATSRDLGGSGNTIYF. The genes are TRBV15 and TRBJ1-3; D unclear. The germline V gene encodes CDR1 LNHNV and CDR2 YYDKDF (reference sequence). CDR3 length: 16 amino acids. Between the trimmed V and J ends, which lost 0 bases and 4 bases, there was a span of 13 bases.

V gene TRBV28 combines with J gene TRBJ2-1; 9 bases align to TRBD1. V dropped 6 bases and J dropped 3; count of bases not matched to a gene: 15. Per germline, CDR1 MDHEN and CDR2 SYDVKM. This CDR3 contains 18 residues. The CDR3 bases are TGTGCCAGCAGAAGAAGGGGACAGGGCCGTTCCCTCTACAATGAGCAGTTCTTC. Its translation is CASRRRGQGRSLYNEQFF.

This chain links TRBV5-4 with TRBJ1-1, with 10 positions matching TRBD1. The CDR3 contains 14 residues. With V trimmed by 7 bases and J by 1 base, 4 bases remained unmatched. CDR1 and CDR2 (germline): SGHNT, YYREEE (reference sequence). CDR3 DNA sequence: TGTGCCAGCCACCGGGACAGGGGGAACACTGAAGCTTTCTTT. Translated, it gives CASHRDRGNTEAFF.